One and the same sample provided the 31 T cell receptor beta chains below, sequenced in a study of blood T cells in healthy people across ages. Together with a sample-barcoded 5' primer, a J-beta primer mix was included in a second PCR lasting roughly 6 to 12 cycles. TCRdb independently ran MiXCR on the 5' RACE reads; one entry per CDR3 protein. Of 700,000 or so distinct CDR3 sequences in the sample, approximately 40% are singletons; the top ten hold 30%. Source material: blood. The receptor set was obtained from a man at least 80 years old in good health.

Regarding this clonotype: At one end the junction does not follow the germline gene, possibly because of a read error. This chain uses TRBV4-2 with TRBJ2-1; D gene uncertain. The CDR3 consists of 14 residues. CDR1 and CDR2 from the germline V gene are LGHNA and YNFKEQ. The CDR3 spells CACSRHLDGNEQFF. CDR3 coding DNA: TGTGCCTGCAGCCGACACCTAGACGGCAATGAGCAGTTCTTC.

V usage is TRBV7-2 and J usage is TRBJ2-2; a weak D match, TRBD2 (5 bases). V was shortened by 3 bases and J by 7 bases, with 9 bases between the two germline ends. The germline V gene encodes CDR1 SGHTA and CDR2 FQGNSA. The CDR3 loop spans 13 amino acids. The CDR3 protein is CASSFVRDGELFF. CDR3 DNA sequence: TGTGCCAGCAGCTTCGTACGGGACGGGGAGCTGTTTTTT.

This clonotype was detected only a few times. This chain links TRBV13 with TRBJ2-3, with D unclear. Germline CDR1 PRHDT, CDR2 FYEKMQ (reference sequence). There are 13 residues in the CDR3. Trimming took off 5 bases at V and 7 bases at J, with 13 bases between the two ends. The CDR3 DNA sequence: TGTGCCAGCAGCCCCCTCTCCCCTTATACGCAGTATTTT. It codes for CASSPLSPYTQYF. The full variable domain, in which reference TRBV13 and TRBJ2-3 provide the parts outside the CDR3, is AAGVIQSPRHLIKEKRETATLKCYPIPRHDTVYWYQQGPGQDPQFLISFYEKMQSDKGSIPDRFSAQQFSDYHSELNMSSLELGDSALYFCASSPLSPYTQYFGPGTRLTVL.

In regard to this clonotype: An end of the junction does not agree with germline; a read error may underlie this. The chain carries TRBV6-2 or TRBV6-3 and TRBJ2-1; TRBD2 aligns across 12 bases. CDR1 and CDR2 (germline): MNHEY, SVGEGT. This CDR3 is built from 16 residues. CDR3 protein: CTSSYWTSGTNNEQFF. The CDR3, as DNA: TGTACCAGCAGTTACTGGACTAGCGGGACCAACAATGAGCAGTTCTTC.

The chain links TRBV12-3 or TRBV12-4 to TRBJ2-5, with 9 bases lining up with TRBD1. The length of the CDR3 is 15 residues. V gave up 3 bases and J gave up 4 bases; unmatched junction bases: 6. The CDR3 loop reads CASSFNRGPGETQYF. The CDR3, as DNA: TGTGCCAGCAGTTTTAACAGGGGGCCGGGAGAGACCCAGTACTTC.

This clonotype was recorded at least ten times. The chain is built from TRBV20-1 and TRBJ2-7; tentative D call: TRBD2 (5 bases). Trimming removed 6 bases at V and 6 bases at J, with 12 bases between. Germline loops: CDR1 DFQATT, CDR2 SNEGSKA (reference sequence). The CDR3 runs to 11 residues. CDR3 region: CSAHGSGEQYF. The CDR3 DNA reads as TGCAGTGCCCATGGGAGCGGCGAGCAGTACTTC.

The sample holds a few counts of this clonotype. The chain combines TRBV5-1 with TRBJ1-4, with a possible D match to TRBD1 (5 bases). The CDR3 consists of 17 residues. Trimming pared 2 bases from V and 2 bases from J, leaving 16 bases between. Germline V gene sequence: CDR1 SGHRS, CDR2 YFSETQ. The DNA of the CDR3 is TGCGCCAGCAGCTTAGGGCCCGGCGGGGCGACTAATGAAAAACTGTTTTTT. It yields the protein CASSLGPGGATNEKLFF.

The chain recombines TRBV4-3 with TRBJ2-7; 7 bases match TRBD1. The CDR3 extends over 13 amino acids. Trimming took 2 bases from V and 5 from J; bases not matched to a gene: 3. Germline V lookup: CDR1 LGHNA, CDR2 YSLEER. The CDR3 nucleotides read TGCGCCAGCAGCCAAAAAAGGGGGCACGAGCAGTACTTC. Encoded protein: CASSQKRGHEQYF.

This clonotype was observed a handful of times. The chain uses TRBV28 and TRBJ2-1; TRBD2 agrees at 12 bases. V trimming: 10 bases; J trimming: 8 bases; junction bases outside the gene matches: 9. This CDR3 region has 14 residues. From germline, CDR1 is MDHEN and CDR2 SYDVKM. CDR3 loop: CATETSGRTDEQFF. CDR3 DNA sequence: TGTGCCACCGAGACTAGCGGGAGAACCGATGAGCAGTTCTTC.

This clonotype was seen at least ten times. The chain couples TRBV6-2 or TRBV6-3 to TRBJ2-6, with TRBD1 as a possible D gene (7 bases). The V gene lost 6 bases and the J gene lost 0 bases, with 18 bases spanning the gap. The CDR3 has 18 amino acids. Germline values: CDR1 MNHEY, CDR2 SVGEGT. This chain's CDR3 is CASRSPAGGPSGANVLTF. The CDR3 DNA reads TGTGCCAGCAGGTCCCCAGCAGGGGGGCCCTCTGGGGCCAACGTCCTGACTTTC.

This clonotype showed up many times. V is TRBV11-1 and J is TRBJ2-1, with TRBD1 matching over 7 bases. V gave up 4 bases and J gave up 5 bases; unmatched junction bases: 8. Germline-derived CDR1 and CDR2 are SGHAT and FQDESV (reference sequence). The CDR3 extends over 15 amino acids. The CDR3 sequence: CASSSHRGVDNEQFF. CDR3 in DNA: TGTGCCAGCAGCTCACACAGGGGAGTAGACAATGAGCAGTTCTTC.

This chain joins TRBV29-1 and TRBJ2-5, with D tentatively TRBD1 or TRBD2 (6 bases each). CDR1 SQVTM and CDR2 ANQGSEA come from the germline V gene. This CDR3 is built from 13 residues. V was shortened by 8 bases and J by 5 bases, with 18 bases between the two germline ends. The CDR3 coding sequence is TGCAGCCTCCTATGGGGGGCGGGGGAGACCCAGTACTTC. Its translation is CSLLWGAGETQYF.

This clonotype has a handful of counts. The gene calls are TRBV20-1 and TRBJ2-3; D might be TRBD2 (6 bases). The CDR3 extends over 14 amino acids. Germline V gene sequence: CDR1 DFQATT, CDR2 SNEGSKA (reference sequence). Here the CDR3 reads CSESDGRRTDTQYF. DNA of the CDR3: TGCAGCGAATCCGACGGGAGAAGAACAGATACGCAGTATTTT.

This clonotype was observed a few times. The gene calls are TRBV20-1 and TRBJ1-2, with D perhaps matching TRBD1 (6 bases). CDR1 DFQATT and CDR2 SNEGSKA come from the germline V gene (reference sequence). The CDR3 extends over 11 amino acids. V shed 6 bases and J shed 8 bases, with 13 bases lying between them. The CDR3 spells CSADRGRGYTF. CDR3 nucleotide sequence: TGCAGTGCGGACAGAGGGAGAGGCTACACCTTC.

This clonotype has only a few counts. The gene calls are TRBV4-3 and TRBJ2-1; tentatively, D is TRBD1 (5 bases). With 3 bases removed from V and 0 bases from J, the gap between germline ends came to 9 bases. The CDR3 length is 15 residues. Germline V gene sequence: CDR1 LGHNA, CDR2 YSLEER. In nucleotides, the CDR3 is TGCGCCAGCAGCCAGACAGTGAGCTCCTACAATGAGCAGTTCTTC. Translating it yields CASSQTVSSYNEQFF.

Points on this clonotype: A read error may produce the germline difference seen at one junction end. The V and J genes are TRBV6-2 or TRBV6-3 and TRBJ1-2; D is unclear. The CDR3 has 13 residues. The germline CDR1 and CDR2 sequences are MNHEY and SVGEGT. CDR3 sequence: CTSSYSDNYGYTF. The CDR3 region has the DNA TGTACCAGCAGTTACTCAGACAACTATGGCTACACCTTC.

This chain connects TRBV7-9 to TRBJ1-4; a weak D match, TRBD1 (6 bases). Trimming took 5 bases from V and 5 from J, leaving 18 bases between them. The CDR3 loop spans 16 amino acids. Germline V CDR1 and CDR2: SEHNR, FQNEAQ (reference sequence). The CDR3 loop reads CASSPSFGGGNEKLFF. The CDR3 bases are TGTGCCAGCAGCCCTAGCTTTGGTGGGGGCAATGAAAAACTGTTTTTT.

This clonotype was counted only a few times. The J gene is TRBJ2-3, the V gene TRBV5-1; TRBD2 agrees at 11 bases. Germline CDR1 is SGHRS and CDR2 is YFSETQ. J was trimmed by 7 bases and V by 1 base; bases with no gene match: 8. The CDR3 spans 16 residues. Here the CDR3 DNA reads TGCGCCAGCAGCTTGTCAGGGACTAGCGGCACGAATACGCAGTATTTT. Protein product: CASSLSGTSGTNTQYF.

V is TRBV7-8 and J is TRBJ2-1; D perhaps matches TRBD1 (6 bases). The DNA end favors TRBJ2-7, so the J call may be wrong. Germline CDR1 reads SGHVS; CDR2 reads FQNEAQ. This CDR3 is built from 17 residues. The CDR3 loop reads CASSPNFRGSSYNEQYF. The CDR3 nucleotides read TGTGCCAGCAGCCCCAACTTCAGGGGAAGCTCCTACAATGAGCAGTACTTC.

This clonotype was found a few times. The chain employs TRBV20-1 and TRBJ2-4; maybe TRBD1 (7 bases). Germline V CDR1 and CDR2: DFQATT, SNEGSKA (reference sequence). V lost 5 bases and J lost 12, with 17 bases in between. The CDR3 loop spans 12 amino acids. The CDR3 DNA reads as TGCAGTGCTGGAGGGGACAGATCGGGTCAGTACTTC. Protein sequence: CSAGGDRSGQYF.

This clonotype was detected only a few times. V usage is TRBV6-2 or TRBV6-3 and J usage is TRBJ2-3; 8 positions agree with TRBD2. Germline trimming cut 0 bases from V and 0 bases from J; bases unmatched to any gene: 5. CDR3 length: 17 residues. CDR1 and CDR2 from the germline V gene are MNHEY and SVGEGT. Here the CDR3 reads CASSYSKLAASTDTQYF. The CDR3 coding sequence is TGTGCCAGCAGTTACTCGAAACTAGCGGCTAGCACAGATACGCAGTATTTT.

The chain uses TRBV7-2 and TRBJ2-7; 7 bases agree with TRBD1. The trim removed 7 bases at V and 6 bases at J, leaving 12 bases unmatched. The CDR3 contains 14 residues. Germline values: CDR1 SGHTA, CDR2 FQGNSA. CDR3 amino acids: CASNEATGWAEQYF. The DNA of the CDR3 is TGTGCCAGCAACGAAGCGACAGGGTGGGCCGAGCAGTACTTC.

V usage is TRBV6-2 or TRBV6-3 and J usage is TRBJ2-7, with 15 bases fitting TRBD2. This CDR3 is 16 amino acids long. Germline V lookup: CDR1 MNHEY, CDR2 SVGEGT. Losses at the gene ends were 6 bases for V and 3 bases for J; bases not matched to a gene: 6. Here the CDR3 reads CASRSGTSGRYYEQYF. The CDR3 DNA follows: TGTGCCAGCAGATCCGGGACTAGCGGGAGGTACTACGAGCAGTACTTC.

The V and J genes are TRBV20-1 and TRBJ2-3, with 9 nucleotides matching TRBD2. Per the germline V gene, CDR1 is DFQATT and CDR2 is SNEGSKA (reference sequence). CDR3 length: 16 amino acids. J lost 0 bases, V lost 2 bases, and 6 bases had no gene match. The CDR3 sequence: CSARSLAGPSTDTQYF. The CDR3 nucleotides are TGCAGTGCTAGATCGCTAGCGGGGCCAAGCACAGATACGCAGTATTTT.

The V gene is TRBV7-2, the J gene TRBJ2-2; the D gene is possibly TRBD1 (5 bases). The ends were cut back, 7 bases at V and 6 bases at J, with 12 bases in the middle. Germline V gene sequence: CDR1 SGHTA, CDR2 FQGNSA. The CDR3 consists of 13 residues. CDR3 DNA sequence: TGTGCCAGCACCGCACAACAGGCCGGGGAGCTGTTTTTT. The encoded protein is CASTAQQAGELFF.

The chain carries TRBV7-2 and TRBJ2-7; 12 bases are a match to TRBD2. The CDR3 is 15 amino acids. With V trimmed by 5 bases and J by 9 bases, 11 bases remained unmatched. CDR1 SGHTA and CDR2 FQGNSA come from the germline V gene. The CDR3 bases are TGTGCCAGCAGCCAAACTAGCGGGAGGCAGACGCCGCAGTACTTC. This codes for CASSQTSGRQTPQYF.

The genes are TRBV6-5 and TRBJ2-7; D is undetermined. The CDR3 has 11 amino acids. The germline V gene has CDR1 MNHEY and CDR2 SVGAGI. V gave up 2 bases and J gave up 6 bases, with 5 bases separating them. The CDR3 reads CASSYQREQYF. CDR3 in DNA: TGTGCCAGCAGTTACCAACGCGAGCAGTACTTC.

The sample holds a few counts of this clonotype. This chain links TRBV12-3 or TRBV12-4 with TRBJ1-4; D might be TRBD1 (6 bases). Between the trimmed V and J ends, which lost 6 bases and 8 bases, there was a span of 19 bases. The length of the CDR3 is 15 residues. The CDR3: CASSPLQGGEEKLFF. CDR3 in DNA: TGTGCCAGCAGCCCCTTACAGGGTGGCGAGGAAAAACTGTTTTTT.

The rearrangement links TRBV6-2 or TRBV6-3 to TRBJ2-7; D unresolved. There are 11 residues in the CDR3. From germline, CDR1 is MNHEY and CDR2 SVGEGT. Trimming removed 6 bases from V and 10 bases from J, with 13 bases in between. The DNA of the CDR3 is TGTGCCAGCAGCTCCTTGCGCGACCAGTACTTC. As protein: CASSSLRDQYF.

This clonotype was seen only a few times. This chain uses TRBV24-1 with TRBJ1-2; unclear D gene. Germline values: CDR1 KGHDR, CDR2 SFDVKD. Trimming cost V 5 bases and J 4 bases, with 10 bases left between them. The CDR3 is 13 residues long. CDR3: CATSAGALYGYTF. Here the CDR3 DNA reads TGTGCCACCAGTGCGGGCGCTCTCTATGGCTACACCTTC.

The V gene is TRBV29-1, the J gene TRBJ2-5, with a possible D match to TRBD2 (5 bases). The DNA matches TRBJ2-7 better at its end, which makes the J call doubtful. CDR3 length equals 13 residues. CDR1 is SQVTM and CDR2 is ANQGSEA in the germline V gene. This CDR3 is CSVERVGAGEQYF. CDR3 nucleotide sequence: TGCAGCGTTGAAAGGGTGGGAGCCGGCGAGCAGTACTTC.